This T cell receptor beta chain emerged from a study of prognosis after radiotherapy for stage I lung cancer. Study-wide background: All of the enrolled patients had stage I non-small cell lung cancer, and they joined between 2018 and January 2019. The study recorded squamous cell carcinoma in about 7 patients and adenocarcinoma in twelve. Development of distant metastases after radiotherapy was seen in a few patients at a median of about 7 months, with no significant progression in more than twelve.

Germline V gene data show CDR1 as MDHEN and CDR2 as SYDVKM. The CDR3 length is 13 residues. The ends were cut back, 6 bases at V and 9 bases at J, with 15 bases in the middle. About this clonotype: A far larger clone is just one base off, so this is likely a read error.

Two-round multiplex PCR on genomic DNA was the method by which TCR beta CDR3 was amplified. Individual primers that were specific to each TRBV and TRBJ gene served in first-round PCR. TCRdb re-analysed the multiplex PCR reads in MiXCR, keeping a single row per CDR3 protein. The sample holds tens of thousands of distinct CDR3 sequences; 26% are singletons and the top ten take 7.5%. This rearrangement joins TRBV28 to TRBJ1-5, with D uncertain. This receptor was obtained from a donor aged 50 or older with non-small cell lung cancer. Sequenced here: PBMCs, sampled before or after stereotactic body radiation therapy (not recorded which). The CDR3 sequence: CASRPDTNRPQHF. The DNA of the CDR3 is TGTGCCAGCAGACCCGACACTAATAGGCCCCAGCATTTT.